This T cell receptor beta chain derives from a study of blood T cell repertoires in COVID-19. Living in roughly 25 US areas, the participants were between 18 and 89 years of age. Donors were grouped by their self-reported clinical history. This clone was seen a handful of times. TCRdb keeps only in-frame clones here, not all; method: immunoSEQ multiplex PCR. The sample has roughly 430,000 clones; roughly 90% are singletons. Trimming removed 4 bases from V and 7 bases from J; junction bases left unmatched: 12. This CDR3 contains 15 residues. Per germline, CDR1 SGHVS and CDR2 FQNEAQ. Sequenced sample: PBMCs or T cells enriched from blood (not recorded which). This TCR came from a woman between 40 and 50 years old with acute COVID-19. The chain combines TRBV7-8 with TRBJ2-7; 8 bases fit TRBD1. The CDR3 nucleotides read TGTGCCAGCAGCTCCGTGACTACAGGGGGTGCGGAGCAGTACTTC. This encodes CASSSVTTGGAEQYF.